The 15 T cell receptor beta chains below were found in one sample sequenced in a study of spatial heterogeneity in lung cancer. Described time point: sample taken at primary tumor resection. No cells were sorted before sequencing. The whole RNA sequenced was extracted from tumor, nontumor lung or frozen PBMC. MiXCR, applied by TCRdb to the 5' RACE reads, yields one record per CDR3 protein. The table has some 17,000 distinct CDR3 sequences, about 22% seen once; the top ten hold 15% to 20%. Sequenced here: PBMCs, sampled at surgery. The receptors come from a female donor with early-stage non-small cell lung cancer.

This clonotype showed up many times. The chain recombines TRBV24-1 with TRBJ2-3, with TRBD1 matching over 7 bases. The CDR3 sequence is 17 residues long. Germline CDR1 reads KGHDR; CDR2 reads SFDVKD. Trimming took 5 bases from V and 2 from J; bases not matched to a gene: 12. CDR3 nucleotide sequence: TGTGCCACCAGTGGCAAACCGGGACAGAAATTCACAGATACGCAGTATTTT. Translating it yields CATSGKPGQKFTDTQYF.

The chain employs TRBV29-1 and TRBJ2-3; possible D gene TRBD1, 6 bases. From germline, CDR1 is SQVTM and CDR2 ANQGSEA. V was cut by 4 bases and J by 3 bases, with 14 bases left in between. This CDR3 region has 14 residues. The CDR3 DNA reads TGCAGCGTTGCCTACCAGGGGATAACAGATACGCAGTATTTT. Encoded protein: CSVAYQGITDTQYF.

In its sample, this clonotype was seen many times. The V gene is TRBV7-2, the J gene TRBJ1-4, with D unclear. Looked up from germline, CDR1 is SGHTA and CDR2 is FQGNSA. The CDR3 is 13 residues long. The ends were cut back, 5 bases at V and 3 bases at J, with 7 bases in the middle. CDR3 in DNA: TGTGCCAGCAGCAGGGCCGCTAATGAAAAACTGTTTTTT. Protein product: CASSRAANEKLFF.

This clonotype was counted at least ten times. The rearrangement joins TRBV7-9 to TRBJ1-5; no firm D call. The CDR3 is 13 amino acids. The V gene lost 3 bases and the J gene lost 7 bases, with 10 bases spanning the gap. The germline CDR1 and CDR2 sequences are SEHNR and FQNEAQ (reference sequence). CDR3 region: CASSLGSGQPQHF. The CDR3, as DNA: TGTGCCAGCAGCTTGGGAAGTGGGCAGCCCCAGCATTTT.

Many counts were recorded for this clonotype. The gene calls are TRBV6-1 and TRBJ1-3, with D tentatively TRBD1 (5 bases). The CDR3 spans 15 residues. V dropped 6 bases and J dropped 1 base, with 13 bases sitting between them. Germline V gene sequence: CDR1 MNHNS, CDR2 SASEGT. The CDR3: CASRNLEGSGNTIYF. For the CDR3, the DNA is TGTGCCAGCAGGAACCTGGAGGGGTCTGGAAACACCATATATTTT.

CDR3 bases: TGCAGCGTCCGCCGGGGGGGGGCCGGGAATGAGCAGTTCTTC. Translated, it gives CSVRRGGAGNEQFF. The chain combines TRBV29-1 with TRBJ2-1; TRBD2 matches at 8 bases. The V gene end was trimmed by 6 bases and the J gene end by 7 bases; junction bases not matched to a gene: 11. Germline V CDR1 and CDR2: SQVTM, ANQGSEA. There are 14 residues in the CDR3.

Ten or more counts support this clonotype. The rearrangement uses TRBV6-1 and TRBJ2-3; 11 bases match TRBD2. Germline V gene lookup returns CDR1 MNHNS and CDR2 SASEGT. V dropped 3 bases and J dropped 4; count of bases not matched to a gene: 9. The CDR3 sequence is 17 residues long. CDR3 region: CASSDPPTSGSPDTQYF. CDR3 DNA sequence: TGTGCCAGCAGTGATCCCCCTACTAGCGGGAGCCCAGATACGCAGTATTTT.

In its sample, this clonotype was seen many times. In nucleotides, the CDR3 is TGTGCCAGCAGCCCAGGGGGTCTCCGGCAGTATTTT. It translates to CASSPGGLRQYF. The chain employs TRBV7-2 and TRBJ2-3; 7 nucleotides align to TRBD1. Germline V CDR1 and CDR2: SGHTA, FQGNSA. The CDR3 totals 12 residues. Trimming took 5 bases from V and 11 from J; bases not matched to a gene: 7.

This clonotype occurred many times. The CDR3, as DNA: TGTGCCAGCAGCTCACCGACAGCTCAAGAGACCCAGTACTTC. Translation gives CASSSPTAQETQYF. The chain links TRBV5-4 to TRBJ2-5; TRBD1 might be the D (5 bases). The V end lost 3 bases, the J end lost 2 bases, and 11 bases lay between the germline ends. From germline, CDR1 is SGHNT and CDR2 YYREEE (reference sequence). The length of the CDR3 is 14 residues.

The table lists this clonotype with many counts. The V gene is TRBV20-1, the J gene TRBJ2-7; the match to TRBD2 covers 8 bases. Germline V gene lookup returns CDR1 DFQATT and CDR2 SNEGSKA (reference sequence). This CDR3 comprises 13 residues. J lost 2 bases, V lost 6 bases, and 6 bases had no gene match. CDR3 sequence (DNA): TGCAGTGCCGTAACTAGCGGAGCCTACGAGCAGTACTTC. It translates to CSAVTSGAYEQYF.

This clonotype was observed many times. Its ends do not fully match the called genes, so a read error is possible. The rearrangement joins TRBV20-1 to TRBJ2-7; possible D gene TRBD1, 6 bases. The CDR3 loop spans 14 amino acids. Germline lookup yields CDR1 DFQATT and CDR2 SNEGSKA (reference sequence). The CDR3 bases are TGCAGTGCCGTACAGGGTGGTGGGTCGGATTTACTACTCTTC. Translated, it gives CSAVQGGGSDLLLF.

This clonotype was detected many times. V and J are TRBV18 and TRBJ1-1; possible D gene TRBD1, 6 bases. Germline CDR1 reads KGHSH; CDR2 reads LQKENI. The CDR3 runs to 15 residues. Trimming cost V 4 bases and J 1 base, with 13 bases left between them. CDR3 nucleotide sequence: TGTGCCAGCTCACTACAGGGAAGTGGGAACACTGAAGCTTTCTTT. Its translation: CASSLQGSGNTEAFF. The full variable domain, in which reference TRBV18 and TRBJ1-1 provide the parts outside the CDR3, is NAGVMQNPRHLVRRRGQEARLRCSPMKGHSHVYWYRQLPEEGLKFMVYLQKENIIDESGMPKERFSAEFPKEGPSILRIQQVVRGDSAAYFCASSLQGSGNTEAFFGQGTRLTVV.

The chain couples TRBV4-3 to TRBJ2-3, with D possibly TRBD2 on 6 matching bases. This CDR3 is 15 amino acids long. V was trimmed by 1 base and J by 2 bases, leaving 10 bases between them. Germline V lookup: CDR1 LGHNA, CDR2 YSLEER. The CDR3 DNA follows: TGCGCCAGCAGCCAAGTGGCGGGGATCACAGATACGCAGTATTTT. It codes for CASSQVAGITDTQYF.

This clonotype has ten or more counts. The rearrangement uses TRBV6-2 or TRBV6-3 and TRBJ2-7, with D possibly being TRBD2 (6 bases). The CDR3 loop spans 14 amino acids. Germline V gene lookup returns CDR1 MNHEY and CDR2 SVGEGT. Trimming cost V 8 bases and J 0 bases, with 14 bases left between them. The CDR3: CASLRDSYSYEQYF. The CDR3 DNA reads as TGTGCCAGCCTCCGGGACTCCTACTCCTACGAGCAGTACTTC.

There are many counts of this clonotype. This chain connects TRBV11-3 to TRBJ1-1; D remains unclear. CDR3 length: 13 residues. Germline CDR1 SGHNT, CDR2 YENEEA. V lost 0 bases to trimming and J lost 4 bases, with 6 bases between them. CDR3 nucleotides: TGTGCCAGCAGCTTAGATCGCCGCACTGAAGCTTTCTTT. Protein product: CASSLDRRTEAFF.